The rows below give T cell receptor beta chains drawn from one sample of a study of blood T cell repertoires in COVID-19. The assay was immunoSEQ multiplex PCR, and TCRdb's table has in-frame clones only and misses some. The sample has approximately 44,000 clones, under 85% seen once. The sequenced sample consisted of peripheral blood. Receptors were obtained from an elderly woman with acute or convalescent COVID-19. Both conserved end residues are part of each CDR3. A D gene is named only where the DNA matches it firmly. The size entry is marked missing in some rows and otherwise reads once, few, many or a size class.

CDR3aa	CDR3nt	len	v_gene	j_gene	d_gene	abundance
CAWSASYEQYF	TGTGCCTGGAGTGCGTCCTACGAGCAGTACTTC	11	TRBV30	TRBJ2-7	-	-
CSAFGTSGRLGGTQYF	TGCAGCGCCTTCGGGACTAGCGGGAGGTTGGGTGGGACCCAGTACTTC	16	TRBV29-1	TRBJ2-5	TRBD2	-
CASSQPTASYGYTF	TGTGCCAGCAGCCAACCGACAGCTAGCTATGGCTACACCTTC	14	TRBV5-4	TRBJ1-2	-	-
CASSFHWDSNSNQPQHF	TGTGCCAGCAGCTTCCACTGGGACAGCAATAGCAATCAGCCCCAGCATTTT	17	TRBV11-3	TRBJ1-5	TRBD1	-
CASSHRGQGQNIQYF	TGTGCCAGCAGCCATCGGGGACAGGGGCAAAACATTCAGTACTTC	15	TRBV11-3	TRBJ2-4	TRBD1	-
CASSPFPGQGPHTEAFF	TGTGCCAGCTCACCCTTCCCGGGACAGGGACCGCACACTGAAGCTTTCTTT	17	TRBV18	TRBJ1-1	TRBD1	-
CASSLKINQETQYF	TGTGCCAGCAGCTTGAAAATTAATCAAGAGACCCAGTACTTC	14	TRBV5-4	TRBJ2-5	-	-
CASSLGGAISQPQHF	TGTGCCAGCAGCTTGGGGGGGGCGATCTCCCAGCCCCAGCATTTT	15	TRBV21-1	TRBJ1-5	-	-
CAWSRSYGSDTQYF	TGTGCCTGGAGTAGGAGTTATGGGTCAGATACGCAGTATTTT	14	TRBV30	TRBJ2-3	-	-
CASSPDVRGAQPQHF	TGTGCCAGCAGCCCAGACGTACGGGGGGCCCAGCCCCAGCATTTT	15	TRBV9	TRBJ1-5	-	-
CSVESLAQISSYNEQFF	TGCAGCGTTGAAAGCCTAGCGCAAATCAGCTCCTACAATGAGCAGTTCTTC	17	TRBV29-1	TRBJ2-1	-	-
CASTEGTGWEKLFF	TGTGCCAGCACCGAAGGGACAGGATGGGAAAAACTGTTTTTT	14	TRBV25-1	TRBJ1-4	TRBD1	-
CATRKRERGETQYF	TGTGCCACCCGCAAGCGGGAGCGGGGAGAGACCCAGTACTTC	14	TRBV15	TRBJ2-5	TRBD2	-
CASSQDFGSRNTEAFF	TGCGCCAGCAGCCAAGATTTTGGCAGTCGGAACACTGAAGCTTTCTTT	16	TRBV4-1	TRBJ1-1	-	-
CASSVEGLAGRGGELFF	TGTGCCAGCAGCGTAGAAGGACTAGCGGGAAGGGGCGGGGAGCTGTTTTTT	17	TRBV9	TRBJ2-2	TRBD2	-
CASSLVDGGRAYEQYF	TGTGCCAGCAGCTTGGTGGATGGCGGGAGGGCGTACGAGCAGTACTTC	16	TRBV5-6	TRBJ2-7	TRBD2	-
CASSVGGDAYGYTF	TGTGCCAGCAGCGTAGGGGGGGACGCCTATGGCTACACCTTC	14	TRBV9	TRBJ1-2	-	-
CASSPGTGVRTEAFF	TGTGCCAGCTCACCGGGGACAGGGGTAAGGACTGAAGCTTTCTTT	15	TRBV18	TRBJ1-1	TRBD1	-
CASSTGQAINYGYTF	TGCGCCAGCAGCACCGGACAGGCGATCAACTATGGCTACACCTTC	15	TRBV5-1	TRBJ1-2	TRBD1	-
CASSMGRGYYEQYF	TGTGCCAGTAGTATGGGGCGGGGCTACTACGAGCAGTACTTC	14	TRBV19	TRBJ2-7	-	-
CASSFVDRVNTEAFF	TGTGCCAGCAGTTTCGTGGACAGGGTGAACACTGAAGCTTTCTTT	15	TRBV27	TRBJ1-1	TRBD1	-
CASRQTGQISGNTIYF	TGTGCCAGCAGACAAACAGGACAGATCTCTGGAAACACCATATATTTT	16	TRBV5-6	TRBJ1-3	-	once
CASSAPRQGVSSPLHF	TGTGCCAGCAGTGCTCCTAGACAGGGGGTTAGTTCACCCCTCCACTTT	16	TRBV27	TRBJ1-6	TRBD1	-
CASSFGTSGSGTQYF	TGTGCCAGCAGCTTCGGGACTAGCGGGAGTGGTACGCAGTATTTT	15	TRBV13	TRBJ2-3	TRBD2	-
CAVTGTSGKVSFF	TGTGCCGTAACCGGGACTAGCGGGAAGGTATCGTTCTTC	13	TRBV15	TRBJ2-1	TRBD2	once
CASSAGTGRENEQFF	TGTGCCAGCAGCGCCGGGACAGGGCGTGAAAATGAGCAGTTCTTC	15	TRBV9	TRBJ2-1	TRBD1	-
CASSHPGVAGSYEQYF	TGCGCCAGCAGCCATCCCGGGGTAGCGGGGTCCTACGAGCAGTACTTC	16	TRBV4-3	TRBJ2-7	TRBD2	once
CASSNGVGYTF	TGTGCCAGCAGTAACGGGGTTGGCTACACCTTC	11	TRBV12-3/TRBV12-4	TRBJ1-2	-	-
CAISERQGQDEQFF	TGTGCCATCAGTGAAAGACAGGGGCAAGATGAGCAGTTCTTC	14	TRBV10-3	TRBJ2-1	TRBD1	-
CASSSAGFTYEQYF	TGTGCCAGCAGCTCAGCGGGCTTTACCTACGAGCAGTACTTC	14	TRBV11-2	TRBJ2-7	-	-
CASGGSPMNTEAFF	TGTGCCAGCGGGGGGAGCCCCATGAACACTGAAGCTTTCTTT	14	TRBV6-5	TRBJ1-1	-	-
CASRPLGGANGYTF	TGTGCCAGCCGACCGTTAGGGGGCGCAAATGGCTACACCTTC	14	TRBV27	TRBJ1-2	TRBD1	-
CASTLTSLDSNEQFF	TGTGCCAGTACCCTTACCTCGTTGGACTCCAATGAGCAGTTCTTC	15	TRBV19	TRBJ2-1	-	few
CASSLEGRSTDTQYF	TGTGCCAGCAGCTTAGAGGGGAGGTCCACAGATACGCAGTATTTT	15	TRBV7-2	TRBJ2-3	-	-
CASSDPTRKAYEQYF	TGCGCCAGCAGCGATCCGACTAGGAAGGCCTACGAGCAGTACTTC	15	TRBV5-1	TRBJ2-7	-	-
CASSYSNRRNGYTF	TGTGCCAGCAGTTACTCGAACAGGCGCAATGGCTACACCTTC	14	TRBV6-2/TRBV6-3	TRBJ1-2	-	-
CASSLEGYEQYF	TGTGCCAGCAGTTTAGAGGGATACGAGCAGTACTTC	12	TRBV28	TRBJ2-7	-	-